This entry lists 18 T cell receptor beta chains sequenced from one sample in a study of spatial heterogeneity in lung cancer. TCRdb fed the 5' RACE reads into MiXCR, producing one record per CDR3 protein. This table holds about 6,100 distinct CDR3 sequences, 7.5% to 9% found once. The time point here: sample taken at primary tumor resection. Source: normal lung tissue next to the tumor, taken at surgery. Receptors originate from a female donor with early-stage non-small cell lung cancer.

Judged by abundance, this clonotype is medium-sized (0.01 to 0.1%). The J gene is TRBJ1-2, the V gene TRBV6-2 or TRBV6-3; no clear D gene. This CDR3 is 11 amino acids long. In germline, CDR1 is MNHEY, CDR2 SVGEGT. V dropped 5 bases and J dropped 8 bases, with 9 bases sitting between them. The CDR3 protein is CASSDMTGYTF. The CDR3 nucleotides read TGTGCCAGCAGTGACATGACCGGCTACACCTTC.

J is TRBJ2-3 and V is TRBV5-8; tentatively, D is TRBD1 or TRBD2 (5 bases each). This CDR3 comprises 14 residues. Trimming cost V 9 bases and J 6 bases, with 20 bases left between them. Germline CDR1 is SGHTS and CDR2 is YDEGEE. The DNA of the CDR3 is TGTGCCACAGCCACGGGACCACCCACGGATACGCAGTATTTT. It yields the protein CATATGPPTDTQYF.

By sample fraction, this clonotype is medium-sized. This chain connects TRBV7-2 to TRBJ1-6; D is ambiguous. Germline V gene data show CDR1 as SGHTA and CDR2 as FQGNSA. The CDR3 is 12 amino acids. The germline V and J ends were trimmed by 2 bases and 7 bases, with 3 bases remaining between them. Written as DNA, the CDR3 is TGTGCCAGCAGCTTAAGGAATTCACCCCTCCACTTT. This sequence encodes CASSLRNSPLHF.

The chain combines TRBV9 with TRBJ1-1; TRBD1 might be the D (6 bases). This CDR3 contains 12 residues. V dropped 0 bases and J dropped 11 bases, with 11 bases sitting between them. Germline values: CDR1 SGDLS, CDR2 YYNGEE. The CDR3 DNA reads TGTGCCAGCAGCGTAGCAGAGGGGGAGGCTTTCTTT. Its protein product is CASSVAEGEAFF.

This clonotype was seen a handful of times. The chain carries TRBV12-3 or TRBV12-4 and TRBJ2-1, with unresolved D. The ends were cut back, 6 bases at V and 7 bases at J, with 16 bases in the middle. This CDR3 is built from 14 residues. The DNA for the CDR3 is TGTGCCAGCAGATTGGTGGGCGAATTAAATGAGCAGTTCTTC. Its protein is CASRLVGELNEQFF.

This clonotype is medium-sized by share. The chain has TRBV2 and TRBJ1-1; the match to TRBD1 covers 10 bases. The CDR3 length is 15 residues. J was trimmed by 5 bases and V by 7 bases; bases with no gene match: 10. From germline, CDR1 is SNHLY and CDR2 FYNNEI. The CDR3 DNA reads TGTGCCAGCACCAGATCCCTGGACAGGGGGACTGAAGCTTTCTTT. Protein sequence: CASTRSLDRGTEAFF.

This clonotype has at least ten counts. The chain combines TRBV7-7 with TRBJ2-5; 12 nucleotides match TRBD2. V lost 1 base, J lost 1 base, and 4 bases stayed unmatched. The CDR3 length is 17 residues. Germline loops: CDR1 SSHAT, CDR2 FNYEAQ (reference sequence). CDR3 nucleotide sequence: TGTGCCAGCAGCTTAGGCCGACTAGCGGGGGCCCAAGAGACCCAGTACTTC. This translates into CASSLGRLAGAQETQYF.

In its sample, this clonotype was seen a few times. The genes are TRBV11-1 and TRBJ2-3; D is perhaps TRBD1 (5 bases). The V gene lost 1 base and the J gene lost 11 bases, with 13 bases spanning the gap. Germline lookup yields CDR1 SGHAT and CDR2 FQDESV (reference sequence). The CDR3 is 13 residues long. The CDR3 nucleotides read TGTGCCAGCAGCTTAGTCGCGCAGGGTGGGCAGTATTTT. This sequence encodes CASSLVAQGGQYF. The whole variable domain, remainder taken from reference TRBV11-1 and TRBJ2-3, is EAEVAQSPRYKITEKSQAVAFWCDPISGHATLYWYRQILGQGPELLVQFQDESVVDDSQLPKDRFSAERLKGVDSTLKIQPAELGDSAMYLCASSLVAQGGQYFGPGTRLTVL.

This clonotype is termed medium-sized. The chain has TRBV6-4 and TRBJ1-6; D is undetermined. CDR1 is MRHNA, CDR2 SNTAGT, per germline. The CDR3 is made up of 13 amino acids. The V and J ends lost 1 base and 7 bases respectively, with 5 bases between them. CDR3 sequence (DNA): TGTGCCAGCAGTGACTTTGGGAATTCACCCCTCCACTTT. It specifies CASSDFGNSPLHF.

This clonotype occurred many times. The chain joins TRBV7-2 to TRBJ2-7, with 13 bases identical to TRBD2. V lost 4 bases to trimming and J lost 11 bases; unmatched junction nucleotides: 5. Per the germline V gene, CDR1 is SGHTA and CDR2 is FQGNSA. The CDR3 runs to 13 residues. The DNA for the CDR3 is TGTGCCAGCAGCTCGGGACTAGCGGGGCTTGAGTACTTC. Protein product: CASSSGLAGLEYF.

This clonotype is medium-sized within its sample. This CDR3 reads CASSLDRVGYKNSPLHF. The CDR3 DNA sequence: TGTGCCAGCAGCTTAGATCGTGTGGGATATAAAAATTCACCCCTCCACTTT. The V gene is TRBV11-2, the J gene TRBJ1-6; D is unclear. This CDR3 contains 17 residues. The germline V gene has CDR1 SGHAT and CDR2 FQNNGV. V was shortened by 0 bases and J by 7 bases, with 16 bases between the two germline ends.

This clonotype is deemed medium-sized. At one end, the junction sequence differs from germline, possibly due to a read error. The chain joins TRBV2 to TRBJ2-7, with a weak D call TRBD1 (6 bases). Germline assignment: CDR1 SNHLY and CDR2 FYNNEI. The CDR3 has 15 amino acids. CDR3 sequence: CPQCRQASSTYEQYF. The CDR3 DNA reads TGCCCCCAATGTAGACAGGCCTCATCAACCTACGAGCAGTACTTC.

V and J are TRBV4-2 and TRBJ2-3; 11 nucleotides line up with TRBD2. Germline V gene data show CDR1 as LGHNA and CDR2 as YNFKEQ. This CDR3 is 16 amino acids long. Trimming at V came to 4 bases and at J to 6 bases, leaving 9 bases not matched to a gene. CDR3 in amino acids: CASSLETSGVGDTQYF. The CDR3 nucleotides are TGTGCCAGCAGCCTGGAGACTAGCGGGGTTGGGGATACGCAGTATTTT.

This clonotype is classed as medium-sized. This rearrangement joins TRBV3-1 to TRBJ2-5; 10 bases align to TRBD2. V shed 2 bases and J 4 bases; nucleotides not matched to a gene: 4. Germline CDR1 LGHDT, CDR2 YNNKEL (reference sequence). The CDR3 consists of 15 residues. For the CDR3, the DNA is TGTGCCAGCAGCCAAAGCGGGGGGGCTCTAGAGACCCAGTACTTC. Amino acid sequence: CASSQSGGALETQYF.

This clonotype is labeled medium-sized. This chain joins TRBV9 and TRBJ2-2; tentatively, D is TRBD1 or TRBD2 (5 bases each). From germline, CDR1 is SGDLS and CDR2 YYNGEE. V was clipped by 3 bases and J by 4 bases, with 10 bases between them. The CDR3 is made up of 14 amino acids. The CDR3 loop is CASSDGTGTGELFF. CDR3 nucleotide sequence: TGTGCCAGCAGCGATGGGACCGGCACCGGGGAGCTGTTTTTT.

This clonotype was observed a handful of times. A much more abundant neighbour one base away suggests this may be a read error. V is TRBV28 and J is TRBJ1-2; 8 positions agree with TRBD1. The CDR3 covers 15 residues. The germline V gene has CDR1 MDHEN and CDR2 SYDVKM. CDR3 DNA: TGTGCCAGCAGTTTGCCAGGGGGCGCATCCCATGGCTACAACTTC. It yields the protein CASSLPGGASHGYNF.

CDR3 region: CASSQSWRKMVTGELFF. The CDR3 DNA reads TGTGCCAGCAGCCAGAGCTGGAGGAAGATGGTTACCGGGGAGCTGTTTTTT. The rearrangement links TRBV3-2 to TRBJ2-2; no DNA check was done on the table's D call, TRBD2. TRBV3-2 is a listed pseudogene. The CDR3 is 17 residues long.

The table lists this clonotype with a few counts. This chain links TRBV7-8 with TRBJ2-7; the D gene is possibly TRBD1 (6 bases). Trimming left V 5 bases short and J 5 bases short, with 16 bases between. The CDR3 has 14 amino acids. Germline CDR1 is SGHVS and CDR2 is FQNEAQ. In DNA, the CDR3 is TGTGCCAGCAGCCCCGCCAGGGGCCCCCACGAGCAGTACTTC. Residues: CASSPARGPHEQYF. Supplemented by reference TRBV7-8 and TRBJ2-7, the full variable domain reads GAGVSQSPRYKVAKRGQDVALRCDPISGHVSLFWYQQALGQGPEFLTYFQNEAQLDKSGLPSDRFFAERPEGSVSTLKIQRTQQEDSAVYLCASSPARGPHEQYFGPGTRLTVT.